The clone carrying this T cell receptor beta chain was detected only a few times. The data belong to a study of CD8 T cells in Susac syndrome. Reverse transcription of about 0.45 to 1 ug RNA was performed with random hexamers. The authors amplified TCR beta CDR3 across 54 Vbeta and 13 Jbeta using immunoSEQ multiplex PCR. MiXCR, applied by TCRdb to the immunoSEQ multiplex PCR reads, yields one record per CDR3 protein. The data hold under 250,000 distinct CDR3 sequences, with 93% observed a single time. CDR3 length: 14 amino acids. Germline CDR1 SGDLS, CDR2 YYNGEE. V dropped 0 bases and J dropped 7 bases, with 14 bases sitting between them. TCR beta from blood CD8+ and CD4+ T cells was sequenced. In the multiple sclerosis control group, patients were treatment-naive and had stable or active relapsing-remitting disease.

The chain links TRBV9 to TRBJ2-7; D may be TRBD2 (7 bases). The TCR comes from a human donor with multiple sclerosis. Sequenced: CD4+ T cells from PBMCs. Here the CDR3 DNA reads TGTGCCAGCAGCGTAGCTGGGGGGGCTCAGGAGCAGTACTTC. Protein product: CASSVAGGAQEQYF.